Here is one T cell receptor (beta chain) with its context. Its antigen is not known. This specimen belongs to a study of a mutant IDH1 vaccine in newly diagnosed glioma. The assay was immunoSEQ multiplex PCR, and TCRdb's table has in-frame clones only and misses some. Of roughly 32,000 clones detected, around nine tenths appear once; the ten largest clones hold 2.2%. Time point defined: week 47, end of study. The vaccine gave 300 ug of a 20-mer mutant IDH1 peptide subcutaneously per dose. The TCR was taken from a man aged 40-50 years with glioma. Sequenced here: PBMCs, sampled from a glioma patient whose treatment included an IDH1 peptide vaccine.

This chain's CDR3 is CASSVVGGSGANVLTF. The DNA for the CDR3 is TGTGCCAGCAGCGTAGTAGGGGGCTCTGGGGCCAACGTCCTGACTTTC. The chain links TRBV9 to TRBJ2-6, with D possibly TRBD1 on 6 matching bases. Trimming stripped 0 bases from V and 0 bases from J, with 7 bases between. Looked up from germline, CDR1 is SGDLS and CDR2 is YYNGEE. The CDR3 runs to 16 residues.